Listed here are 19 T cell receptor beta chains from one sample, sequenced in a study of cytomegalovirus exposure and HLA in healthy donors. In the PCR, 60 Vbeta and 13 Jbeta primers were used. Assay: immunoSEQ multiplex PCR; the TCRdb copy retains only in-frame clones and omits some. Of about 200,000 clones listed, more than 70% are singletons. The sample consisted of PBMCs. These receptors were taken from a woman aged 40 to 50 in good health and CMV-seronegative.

CDR3 in DNA: TGTGCCAGCAGCTTATTAGGACTAGCGGGCGGAATCGAGGAAGAGCAGTACTTC. Amino acids: CASSLLGLAGGIEEEQYF. The rearrangement joins TRBV7-3 to TRBJ2-7; 11 bases match TRBD2. Germline loops: CDR1 SGHTA, CDR2 FQGTGA. Trimming at V came to 2 bases and at J to 7 bases, leaving 16 bases not matched to a gene. CDR3 length: 18 residues. Variable domain in full (rest from reference TRBV7-3 and TRBJ2-7): GAGVSQTPSNKVTEKGKYVELRCDPISGHTALYWYRQSLGQGPEFLIYFQGTGAADDSGLPNDRFFAVRPEGSVSTLKIQRTERGDSAVYLCASSLLGLAGGIEEEQYFGPGTRLTVT.

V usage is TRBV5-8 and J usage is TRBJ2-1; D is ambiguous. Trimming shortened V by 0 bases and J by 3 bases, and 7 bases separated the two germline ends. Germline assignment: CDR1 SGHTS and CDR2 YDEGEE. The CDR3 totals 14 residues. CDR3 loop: CASSLGLIYNEQFF. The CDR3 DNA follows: TGTGCCAGCAGCTTGGGTTTAATCTACAATGAGCAGTTCTTC.

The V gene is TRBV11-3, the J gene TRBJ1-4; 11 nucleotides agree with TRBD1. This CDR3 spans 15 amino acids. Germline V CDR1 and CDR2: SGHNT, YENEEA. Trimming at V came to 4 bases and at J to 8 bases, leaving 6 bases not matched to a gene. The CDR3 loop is CASSSGQGAREKLFF. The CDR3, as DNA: TGTGCCAGCAGCTCCGGACAGGGGGCGCGGGAAAAACTGTTTTTT.

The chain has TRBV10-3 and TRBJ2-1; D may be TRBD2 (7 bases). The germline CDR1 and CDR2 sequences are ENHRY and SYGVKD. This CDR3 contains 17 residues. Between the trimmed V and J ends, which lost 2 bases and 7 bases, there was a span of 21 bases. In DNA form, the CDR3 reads TGTGCCATCAGTGAGCAAGGACGGGGGAAGGGGGGGAATGAGCAGTTCTTC. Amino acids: CAISEQGRGKGGNEQFF.

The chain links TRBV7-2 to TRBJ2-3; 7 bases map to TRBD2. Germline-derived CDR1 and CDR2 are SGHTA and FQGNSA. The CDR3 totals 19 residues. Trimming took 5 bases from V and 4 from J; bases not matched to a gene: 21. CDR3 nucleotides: TGTGCCAGCAGCCCACCAACCGCCGGGACTATCGATATCGCAGATACGCAGTATTTT. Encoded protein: CASSPPTAGTIDIADTQYF. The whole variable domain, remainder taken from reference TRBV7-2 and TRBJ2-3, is GAGVSQSPSNKVTEKGKDVELRCDPISGHTALYWYRQSLGQGLEFLIYFQGNSAPDKSGLPSDRFSAERTGGSVSTLTIQRTQQEDSAVYLCASSPPTAGTIDIADTQYFGPGTRLTVL.

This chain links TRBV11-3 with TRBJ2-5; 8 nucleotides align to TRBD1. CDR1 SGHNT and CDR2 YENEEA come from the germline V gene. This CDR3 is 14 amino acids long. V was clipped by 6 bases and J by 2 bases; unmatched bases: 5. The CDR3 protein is CASRFGQGQETQYF. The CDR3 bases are TGTGCCAGCAGATTCGGACAGGGTCAAGAGACCCAGTACTTC.

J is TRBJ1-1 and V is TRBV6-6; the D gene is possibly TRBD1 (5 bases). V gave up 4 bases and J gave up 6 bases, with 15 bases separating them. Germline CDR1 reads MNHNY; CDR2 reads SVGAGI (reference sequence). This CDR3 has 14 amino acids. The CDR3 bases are TGTGCCAGCAGTTCCCGTTGGGGGGATGCTGAAGCTTTCTTT. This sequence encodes CASSSRWGDAEAFF.

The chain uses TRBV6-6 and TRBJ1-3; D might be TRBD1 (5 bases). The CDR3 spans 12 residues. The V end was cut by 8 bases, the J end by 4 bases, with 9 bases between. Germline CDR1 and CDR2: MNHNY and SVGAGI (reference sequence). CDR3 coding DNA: TGTGCCAGCCGGGACTCGGGAAACACCATATATTTT. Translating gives CASRDSGNTIYF.

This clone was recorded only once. Written as DNA, the CDR3 is TGTGCCAGCAGCTCCGGGACTAGCGGGAACACAGATACGCAGTATTTT. Protein product: CASSSGTSGNTDTQYF. The rearrangement uses TRBV7-2 and TRBJ2-3, with TRBD2 identical over 13 bases. The CDR3 has 16 amino acids. Germline loops: CDR1 SGHTA, CDR2 FQGNSA. Trimming took 4 bases from V and 2 from J; bases not matched to a gene: 3. The full variable domain, in which reference TRBV7-2 and TRBJ2-3 provide the parts outside the CDR3, is GAGVSQSPSNKVTEKGKDVELRCDPISGHTALYWYRQSLGQGLEFLIYFQGNSAPDKSGLPSDRFSAERTGGSVSTLTIQRTQQEDSAVYLCASSSGTSGNTDTQYFGPGTRLTVL.

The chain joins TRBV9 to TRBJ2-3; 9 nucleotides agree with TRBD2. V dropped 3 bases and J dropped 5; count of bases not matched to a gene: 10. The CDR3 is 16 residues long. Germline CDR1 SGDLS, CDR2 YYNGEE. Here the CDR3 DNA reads TGTGCCAGCAGCGCGGGTTGGGGCGGGGGGGTAGATACGCAGTATTTT. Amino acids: CASSAGWGGGVDTQYF. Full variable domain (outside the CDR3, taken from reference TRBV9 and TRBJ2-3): DSGVTQTPKHLITATGQRVTLRCSPRSGDLSVYWYQQSLDQGLQFLIQYYNGEERAKGNILERFSAQQFPDLHSELNLSSLELGDSALYFCASSAGWGGGVDTQYFGPGTRLTVL.

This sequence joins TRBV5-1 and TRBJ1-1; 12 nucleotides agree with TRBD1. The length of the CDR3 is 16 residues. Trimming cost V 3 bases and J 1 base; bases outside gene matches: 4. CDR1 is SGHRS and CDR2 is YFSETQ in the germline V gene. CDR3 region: CASSWDRGQRNTEAFF. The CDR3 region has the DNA TGCGCCAGCAGCTGGGACAGGGGGCAGCGGAACACTGAAGCTTTCTTT. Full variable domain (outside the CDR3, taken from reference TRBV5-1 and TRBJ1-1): KAGVTQTPRYLIKTRGQQVTLSCSPISGHRSVSWYQQTPGQGLQFLFEYFSETQRNKGNFPGRFSGRQFSNSRSEMNVSTLELGDSALYLCASSWDRGQRNTEAFFGQGTRLTVV.

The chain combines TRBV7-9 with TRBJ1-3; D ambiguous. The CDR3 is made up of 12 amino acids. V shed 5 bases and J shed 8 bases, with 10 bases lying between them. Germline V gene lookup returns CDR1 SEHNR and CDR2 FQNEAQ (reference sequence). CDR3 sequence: CASSPTVYTIYF. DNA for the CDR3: TGTGCCAGCAGCCCAACTGTATACACCATATATTTT.

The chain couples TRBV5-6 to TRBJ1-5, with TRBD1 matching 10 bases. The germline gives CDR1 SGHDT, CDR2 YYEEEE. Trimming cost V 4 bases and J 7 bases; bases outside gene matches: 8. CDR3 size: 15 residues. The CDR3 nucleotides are TGTGCCAGCAGCACAACCGGGACAGGGGTACAGCCCCAGCATTTT. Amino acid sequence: CASSTTGTGVQPQHF.

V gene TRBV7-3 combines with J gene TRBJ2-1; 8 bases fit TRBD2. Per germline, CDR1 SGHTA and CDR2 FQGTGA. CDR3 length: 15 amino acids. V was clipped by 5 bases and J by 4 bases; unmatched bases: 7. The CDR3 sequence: CASSPQAGGYNEQFF. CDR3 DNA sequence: TGTGCCAGCAGCCCCCAGGCGGGGGGTTACAATGAGCAGTTCTTC.

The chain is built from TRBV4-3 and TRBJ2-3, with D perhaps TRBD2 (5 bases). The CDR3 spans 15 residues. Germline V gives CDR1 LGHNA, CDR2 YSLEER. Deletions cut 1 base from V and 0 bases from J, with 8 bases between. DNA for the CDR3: TGCGCCAGCAGCCAAGTGAGGGAAAGCACAGATACGCAGTATTTT. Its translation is CASSQVRESTDTQYF.

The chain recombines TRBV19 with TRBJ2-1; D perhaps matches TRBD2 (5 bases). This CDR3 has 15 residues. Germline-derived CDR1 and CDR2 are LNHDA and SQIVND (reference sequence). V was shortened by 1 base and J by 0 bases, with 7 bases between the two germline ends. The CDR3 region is CASSIGSVSYNEQFF. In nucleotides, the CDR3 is TGTGCCAGTAGTATAGGTAGCGTCTCCTACAATGAGCAGTTCTTC.

The CDR3 sequence is CASSIGLAGGGETQYF. DNA of the CDR3: TGTGCCAGTAGTATAGGACTAGCGGGAGGGGGGGAGACCCAGTACTTC. This chain connects TRBV19 to TRBJ2-5; 14 bases align to TRBD2. The V gene's germline CDR1 is LNHDA and CDR2 SQIVND (reference sequence). The CDR3 totals 16 residues. Losses at the gene ends were 1 base for V and 5 bases for J; bases not matched to a gene: 3. The variable domain in full, with the rest retrieved from reference TRBV19 and TRBJ2-5, is DGGITQSPKYLFRKEGQNVTLSCEQNLNHDAMYWYRQDPGQGLRLIYYSQIVNDFQKGDIAEGYSVSREKKESFPLTVTSAQKNPTAFYLCASSIGLAGGGETQYFGPGTRLLVL.

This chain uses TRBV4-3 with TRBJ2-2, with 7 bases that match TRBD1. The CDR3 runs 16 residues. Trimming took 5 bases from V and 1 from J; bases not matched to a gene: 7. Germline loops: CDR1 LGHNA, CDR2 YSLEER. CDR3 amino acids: CASSLGTALNTGELFF. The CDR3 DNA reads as TGCGCCAGCAGCTTAGGGACAGCGCTGAACACCGGGGAGCTGTTTTTT.

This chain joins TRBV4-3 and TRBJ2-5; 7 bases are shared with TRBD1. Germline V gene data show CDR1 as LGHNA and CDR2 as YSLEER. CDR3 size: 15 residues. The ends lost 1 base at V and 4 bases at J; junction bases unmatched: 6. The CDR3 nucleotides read TGCGCCAGCAGCCAAGTCACAGGGGCGGGAGAGACCCAGTACTTC. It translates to CASSQVTGAGETQYF.